These 25 T cell receptor beta chains came from one sample sequenced in a study of PD-L1 blockade in urothelial cancer. The time point denotes: peripheral blood 6 weeks after treatment start. The method was immunoSEQ multiplex PCR; TCRdb's version includes in-frame clones alone and lacks a portion of them. The table records approximately 36,000 clones, 84% of them present only once. The source material was PBMCs, sampled around atezolizumab (anti-PD-L1) treatment. Receptors originate from a man in his forties with urothelial cancer.

The rearrangement joins TRBV28 to TRBJ2-5, with D perhaps TRBD2 (6 bases). This CDR3 has 19 amino acids. Germline CDR1 is MDHEN and CDR2 is SYDVKM. V lost 5 bases and J 3 bases, leaving 28 bases between the germline ends. CDR3 amino acids: CASSPLLAGEVVGEETQYF. The CDR3 DNA reads TGTGCCAGCAGTCCCCTTCTAGCCGGGGAGGTCGTGGGAGAAGAGACCCAGTACTTC.

The rearrangement links TRBV30 to TRBJ1-1, with D uncertain. Trimming removed 4 bases at V and 9 bases at J, with 15 bases between. The CDR3 length is 12 residues. Per the germline V gene, CDR1 is GTSNPN and CDR2 is SVGIG (reference sequence). The CDR3 DNA sequence: TGTGCCTGGAACCTGGCCTCCGTCAAAGCTTTCTTT. Its protein product is CAWNLASVKAFF.

This clone is labeled as medium-sized (0.01 to 0.1%). This sequence joins TRBV7-9 and TRBJ1-1; 10 bases map to TRBD1. Germline-derived CDR1 and CDR2 are SEHNR and FQNEAQ (reference sequence). The CDR3 is 18 residues long. J was trimmed by 5 bases and V by 5 bases; bases with no gene match: 17. This CDR3 reads CASSRIIGTGAEGTEAFF. DNA of the CDR3: TGTGCCAGCAGCCGCATAATCGGGACAGGGGCTGAGGGGACTGAAGCTTTCTTT.

CDR3 sequence: CASSLTENTEAFF. DNA for the CDR3: TGTGCCAGCAGCTTGACAGAGAACACTGAAGCTTTCTTT. This sequence joins TRBV7-8 and TRBJ1-1; a weak D match, TRBD1 (5 bases). CDR3 length equals 13 residues. Germline CDR1 reads SGHVS; CDR2 reads FQNEAQ. V shed 3 bases and J shed 1 base, with 6 bases lying between them.

The chain employs TRBV2 and TRBJ1-3; the D is unclear. Trimming pared 7 bases from V and 0 bases from J, leaving 7 bases between. Per the germline V gene, CDR1 is SNHLY and CDR2 is FYNNEI. The CDR3 has 13 residues. CDR3 DNA: TGTGCCAGCAATAGCGGCTCTGGAAACACCATATATTTT. Amino acid sequence: CASNSGSGNTIYF.

J is TRBJ1-2 and V is TRBV19; maybe TRBD1 (5 bases). Trimming cost V 8 bases and J 6 bases, with 7 bases left between them. Looked up from germline, CDR1 is LNHDA and CDR2 is SQIVND (reference sequence). The CDR3 covers 10 residues. The CDR3 DNA reads TGTGCCAGTGGGGCTAATGGCTACACCTTC. Its translation is CASGANGYTF.

The gene calls are TRBV19 and TRBJ2-2, with D possibly TRBD2 on 5 matching bases. Germline CDR1 reads LNHDA; CDR2 reads SQIVND (reference sequence). The CDR3 is 13 residues long. V was cut by 3 bases and J by 5 bases, with 7 bases left in between. The CDR3 nucleotides are TGTGCCAGTAGTATGGTAGCGACCGGGGAGCTGTTTTTT. This sequence encodes CASSMVATGELFF. Together with reference TRBV19 and TRBJ2-2, the CDR3 gives the full variable domain: DGGITQSPKYLFRKEGQNVTLSCEQNLNHDAMYWYRQDPGQGLRLIYYSQIVNDFQKGDIAEGYSVSREKKESFPLTVTSAQKNPTAFYLCASSMVATGELFFGEGSRLTVL.

The chain carries TRBV4-3 and TRBJ2-1, with 9 nucleotides matching TRBD2. V was pared by 4 bases and J by 4 bases, with 5 bases of the junction left unmatched. Germline V gene sequence: CDR1 LGHNA, CDR2 YSLEER. The CDR3 is made up of 15 amino acids. CDR3 DNA sequence: TGCGCCAGCAGCCGAAGACTAGCGGATTACAATGAGCAGTTCTTC. It encodes CASSRRLADYNEQFF.

This clone has only a few counts. The chain links TRBV2 to TRBJ2-3, with TRBD2 matching over 7 bases. The CDR3 spans 18 residues. The trim removed 4 bases at V and 0 bases at J, leaving 13 bases unmatched. Per germline, CDR1 SNHLY and CDR2 FYNNEI. CDR3 residues: CASSGLAETPISTDTQYF. The CDR3 nucleotides read TGTGCCAGCAGTGGGCTAGCGGAGACCCCTATTAGCACAGATACGCAGTATTTT. The full variable domain, rest sourced from reference TRBV2 and TRBJ2-3, is EPEVTQTPSHQVTQMGQEVILRCVPISNHLYFYWYRQILGQKVEFLVSFYNNEISEKSEIFDDQFSVERPDGSNFTLKIRSTKLEDSAMYFCASSGLAETPISTDTQYFGPGTRLTVL.

This chain links TRBV15 with TRBJ2-1; the match to TRBD2 covers 7 bases. The V gene end was trimmed by 5 bases and the J gene end by 6 bases; junction bases not matched to a gene: 7. The V gene's germline CDR1 is LNHNV and CDR2 YYDKDF (reference sequence). The length of the CDR3 is 14 residues. CDR3 protein: CATSRGSPPNEQFF. For the CDR3, the DNA is TGTGCCACCAGCCGCGGGAGCCCCCCCAATGAGCAGTTCTTC. The variable domain in full, completed from reference TRBV15 and TRBJ2-1, reads DAMVIQNPRYQVTQFGKPVTLSCSQTLNHNVMYWYQQKSSQAPKLLFHYYDKDFNNEADTPDNFQSRRPNTSFCFLDIRSPGLGDTAMYLCATSRGSPPNEQFFGPGTRLTVL.

The V call is TRBV7-9, the J call TRBJ1-2; 10 positions agree with TRBD1. The CDR3 spans 15 residues. V lost 5 bases and J lost 4; bases outside the gene matches: 7. CDR1 is SEHNR and CDR2 is FQNEAQ in the germline V gene (reference sequence). The chain's CDR3 is CASSPSGDRGYGYTF. The CDR3 DNA sequence: TGTGCCAGCAGCCCGAGCGGGGACAGGGGCTATGGCTACACCTTC.

The count of this clone is one. Relative to the germline gene, one junction end is altered; a read error may explain this. The genes are TRBV6-1 and TRBJ2-7, with 10 bases matching TRBD2. The length of the CDR3 is 14 residues. Germline V gene lookup returns CDR1 MNHNS and CDR2 SASEGT. CDR3 in amino acids: CASSQAGGPVEQYF. The CDR3 DNA reads TGTGCCAGCAGTCAAGCGGGAGGGCCAGTCGAGCAGTACTTC.

Here the CDR3 DNA reads TGTGCCAGCAGCTTTCCGGGCCAAGAGACCCAGTACTTC. Translation gives CASSFPGQETQYF. The chain carries TRBV7-9 and TRBJ2-5, with D unresolved. This CDR3 spans 13 amino acids. Trimming pared 3 bases from V and 1 base from J, leaving 6 bases between. The germline V gene encodes CDR1 SEHNR and CDR2 FQNEAQ (reference sequence).

This sequence joins TRBV13 and TRBJ2-1; 7 positions match TRBD2. V lost 3 bases and J lost 2; bases outside the gene matches: 4. CDR1 PRHDT and CDR2 FYEKMQ come from the germline V gene (reference sequence). This CDR3 region has 15 residues. The CDR3 region is CASSLRESTYNEQFF. CDR3 bases: TGTGCCAGCAGCTTGCGGGAGTCTACCTACAATGAGCAGTTCTTC.

The sample holds a few counts of this clone. CDR3: CASSESGTGQTEAFF. CDR3 sequence (DNA): TGCGCCAGCAGTGAGTCCGGGACAGGGCAGACTGAAGCTTTCTTT. J is TRBJ1-1 and V is TRBV10-1; 9 bases map to TRBD1. Per germline, CDR1 WNHNN and CDR2 SYGVQD (reference sequence). The CDR3 is 15 amino acids. The junction had 4 bases not matched to a gene; V was cut back by 0 bases and J by 5 bases.

The rearrangement links TRBV5-1 to TRBJ2-3; maybe TRBD2 (5 bases). The CDR3 consists of 14 residues. The ends were cut back, 7 bases at V and 2 bases at J, with 14 bases in the middle. Per germline, CDR1 SGHRS and CDR2 YFSETQ. CDR3 in DNA: TGCGCCAGCGGTAAGGACTTCATCACAGATACGCAGTATTTT. Its protein is CASGKDFITDTQYF.

The rearrangement uses TRBV9 and TRBJ2-7; 7 bases are shared with TRBD2. With V trimmed by 0 bases and J by 3 bases, 12 bases remained unmatched. This CDR3 spans 17 amino acids. Germline V lookup: CDR1 SGDLS, CDR2 YYNGEE. CDR3 amino acids: CASSVETGGSGLYEQYF. The CDR3 DNA sequence: TGTGCCAGCAGCGTAGAAACGGGGGGTAGTGGGCTCTACGAGCAGTACTTC.

The V gene is TRBV18, the J gene TRBJ2-1; TRBD2 matches at 8 bases. Trimming cost V 0 bases and J 7 bases; bases outside gene matches: 11. In germline, CDR1 is KGHSH, CDR2 LQKENI. CDR3 length: 17 amino acids. CDR3 DNA: TGTGCCAGCTCACCACCAAGCGGGGGCGCGGTAATTAATGAGCAGTTCTTC. Its protein product is CASSPPSGGAVINEQFF. The full variable domain, with the rest looked up from reference TRBV18 and TRBJ2-1, is NAGVMQNPRHLVRRRGQEARLRCSPMKGHSHVYWYRQLPEEGLKFMVYLQKENIIDESGMPKERFSAEFPKEGPSILRIQQVVRGDSAAYFCASSPPSGGAVINEQFFGPGTRLTVL.

The CDR3 reads CASSILTFTRWEDQPQHF. The CDR3, as DNA: TGTGCCAGTAGTATTCTTACATTCACTAGATGGGAGGATCAGCCCCAGCATTTT. This chain joins TRBV19 and TRBJ1-5, with D hard to call. The CDR3 covers 18 residues. Between the trimmed V and J ends, which lost 3 bases and 5 bases, there was a span of 23 bases. Germline CDR1 LNHDA, CDR2 SQIVND (reference sequence).

The chain uses TRBV11-2 and TRBJ1-4; D gene uncertain. Trimming stripped 0 bases from V and 13 bases from J, with 15 bases between. The CDR3 consists of 14 residues. Germline CDR1 is SGHAT and CDR2 is FQNNGV. The CDR3 here is CASSLDRFTTGLFF. In DNA form, the CDR3 reads TGTGCCAGCAGCTTAGATCGTTTTACGACGGGACTGTTTTTT.

V is TRBV5-1 and J is TRBJ2-2; the D gene is possibly TRBD1 (6 bases). The V gene lost 0 bases and the J gene lost 5 bases, with 14 bases spanning the gap. CDR3 length: 16 residues. CDR1 is SGHRS and CDR2 is YFSETQ in the germline V gene. CDR3 in DNA: TGCGCCAGCAGCTTGGAGGCAGGGGCCTTTACCGGGGAGCTGTTTTTT. As protein: CASSLEAGAFTGELFF.

The V gene is TRBV29-1, the J gene TRBJ1-1, with D possibly being TRBD1 (6 bases). From germline, CDR1 is SQVTM and CDR2 ANQGSEA. The CDR3 extends over 14 amino acids. V was clipped by 7 bases and J by 3 bases, with 18 bases between them. This CDR3 is CSAYPTGRYTEAFF. DNA for the CDR3: TGCAGCGCTTACCCGACAGGAAGGTACACTGAAGCTTTCTTT.

This clone occurred a few times. The chain links TRBV7-9 to TRBJ1-2; TRBD1 is a possible D gene (6 bases). Germline V CDR1 and CDR2: SEHNR, FQNEAQ (reference sequence). V dropped 7 bases and J dropped 2 bases, with 20 bases sitting between them. The CDR3 sequence is 16 residues long. The chain's CDR3 is CASTVAQGRQNYGYTF. The CDR3 nucleotides read TGTGCCAGCACCGTCGCCCAGGGGCGCCAAAACTATGGCTACACCTTC.

Here the CDR3 reads CASRSGSYNEKLFF. The DNA of the CDR3 is TGTGCCAGCAGGTCCGGGTCTTATAATGAAAAACTGTTTTTT. This chain uses TRBV28 with TRBJ1-4; no firm D call. Germline values: CDR1 MDHEN, CDR2 SYDVKM. The CDR3 runs to 14 residues. Trimming took 6 bases from V and 4 from J, leaving 12 bases between them.

The chain recombines TRBV28 with TRBJ1-1; 7 positions match TRBD1. Germline V gene data show CDR1 as MDHEN and CDR2 as SYDVKM. V was pared by 3 bases and J by 1 base, with 2 bases of the junction left unmatched. This CDR3 is 14 amino acids long. The CDR3, as DNA: TGTGCCAGCAGTTTCCAGGGGGGGAACACTGAAGCTTTCTTT. Translated, it gives CASSFQGGNTEAFF.